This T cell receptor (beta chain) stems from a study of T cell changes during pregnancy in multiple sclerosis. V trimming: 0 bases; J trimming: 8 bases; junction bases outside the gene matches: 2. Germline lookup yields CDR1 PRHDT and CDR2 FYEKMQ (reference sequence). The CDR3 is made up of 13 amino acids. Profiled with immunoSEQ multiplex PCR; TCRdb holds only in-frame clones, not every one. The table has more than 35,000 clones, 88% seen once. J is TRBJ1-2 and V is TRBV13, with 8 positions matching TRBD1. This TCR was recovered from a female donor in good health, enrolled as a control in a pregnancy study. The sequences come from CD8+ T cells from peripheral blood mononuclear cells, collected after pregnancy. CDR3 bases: TGTGCCAGCAGCTTAGGACAGGGGGAGGGCTACACCTTC. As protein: CASSLGQGEGYTF.